Given below is one T cell receptor beta chain in context. Original processing methods: Cell counts per sample came from amplifying reference gene primers. Measured with immunoSEQ multiplex PCR; TCRdb has only the in-frame clones, and not every one. V, J and clone size derive from that table, while D and trimming were established from the DNA sequence. The data hold about 89,000 clones, with approximately 82% observed a single time. This sample was included in a study of blood T cell repertoires in COVID-19. About the study: Sites in the United States, Italy and Spain provided acute and convalescent COVID-19 samples. T cells, B-cell-depleted T cells, or PBMCs provided the cDNA or gDNA that served as material.

The CDR3 extends over 16 amino acids. Germline CDR1 and CDR2: SNHLY and FYNNEI. Germline trimming cut 4 bases from V and 0 bases from J; bases unmatched to any gene: 6. The chain combines TRBV2 with TRBJ1-3; 7 bases line up with TRBD1. The sequenced sample consisted of peripheral blood. The sequence came from a man aged 65 to 79 with acute or convalescent COVID-19. The CDR3 loop is CASSGQGGLSGNTIYF. The CDR3 DNA sequence: TGTGCCAGCAGTGGCCAGGGGGGACTCTCTGGAAACACCATATATTTT. The whole variable domain, filled in from reference TRBV2 and TRBJ1-3, reads EPEVTQTPSHQVTQMGQEVILRCVPISNHLYFYWYRQILGQKVEFLVSFYNNEISEKSEIFDDQFSVERPDGSNFTLKIRSTKLEDSAMYFCASSGQGGLSGNTIYFGEGSWLTVV.